The rows below give T cell receptor beta chains drawn from one sample of a study of CXCR3-negative and CXCR3-positive naive CD8 T cells. TCRdb re-called the 5' RACE reads; every CDR3 protein appears as one record, without DNA. This sample's clone table lists 70,000 to 100,000 distinct CDR3 sequences. Source material: naive CXCR3- CD8+ T cells from blood. Receptor source: a human donor in good health. Some clones in this sample may be carry-over from other donors' samples. The CDR3 runs from the conserved cysteine through the conserved F or W.

V	J	CDR3
TRBV7-9	TRBJ1-1	CASSFTGTEAFF
TRBV29-1	TRBJ2-1	CSAIPTSGDNEQFF
TRBV4-1	TRBJ2-7	CASSGGGEQYF
TRBV28	TRBJ2-2	CASSLLAGGNTGELFF
TRBV7-2	TRBJ2-7	CASSLGTSGTYEQYF
TRBV6-6	TRBJ2-5	CASSWTPDKYQETQYF
TRBV11-2	TRBJ2-5	CASSSGLAGGWETQYF
TRBV7-9	TRBJ1-1	CASSLSEITEAFF
TRBV7-9	TRBJ2-7	CASSQTAYEQYF
TRBV7-9	TRBJ1-2	CASRSGTENGYTF
TRBV6-6	TRBJ2-1	CASKSGLSRLGEFF
TRBV6-5	TRBJ2-5	CASTEHSGKIQETQYF
TRBV20-1	TRBJ2-7	CSARDPKGNYEQYF
TRBV5-6	TRBJ1-1	CGSSWWTAGDTEAFF